The rows below give T cell receptor beta chains drawn from one sample of a study of blood T cell repertoires in COVID-19. The protocol was immunoSEQ multiplex PCR, while the TCRdb copy is restricted to in-frame clones and leaves out a portion. The table records about 49,000 clones, 82% of them present only once. Sequencing was done on a sample of peripheral blood. The receptors stem from a woman aged 55-70 years with acute or convalescent COVID-19. The CDR3 runs from the conserved cysteine through the conserved F or W. The D gene is left open where the match is weak. Some rows have no size entry. The others give once, few or many, or a class for an expanded clone.

v_call,d_call,clone_size,j_call,cdr3_nt,cdr3_aa
TRBV6-5,-,-,TRBJ1-2,TGTGCCAGCACGTCCTCGGGGGGTCGTGACTATGGCTACACCTTC,CASTSSGGRDYGYTF
TRBV5-1,-,-,TRBJ1-6,TGCGCCAGCAGCCCGGAGGATAGCTCCTATAATTCACCCCTCCACTTT,CASSPEDSSYNSPLHF
TRBV7-3,TRBD2,-,TRBJ2-1,TGTGCCAGCAGCTTAAATGCGGGAGGGCCGGGAGAGCAGTTCTTC,CASSLNAGGPGEQFF
TRBV6-5,-,-,TRBJ2-3,TGTGCCAGCAGTCCCGCTACGGAGGTATCGCAGTATTTT,CASSPATEVSQYF
TRBV19,-,-,TRBJ2-1,TGTGCCACGAGGCGGGGGCAATACAATGAGCAGTTCTTC,CATRRGQYNEQFF
TRBV2,TRBD1,-,TRBJ1-1,TGTGCCAGCAGGGGTCGGGGACAGGGTAGACGGGACACTGAAGCTTTCTTT,CASRGRGQGRRDTEAFF
TRBV7-9,-,-,TRBJ1-2,TGTGCCAGCAGCTCGGACACATACTATGGCTACACCTTC,CASSSDTYYGYTF
TRBV10-3,-,-,TRBJ2-2,TGTGCCAGCGCACAGGGTTACACCGGGGAGCTGTTTTTT,CASAQGYTGELFF
TRBV21-1,-,few,TRBJ1-4,TGTGCCAGCAGCAAACCATATATGACAGGGGGCTGCGCAACTAATGAAAAACTGTTTTTT,CASSKPYMTGGCATNEKLFF
TRBV5-1,TRBD1,-,TRBJ1-1,TGCGCCAGCAGCATGACAGGGGGCCTTACTGAAGCTTTCTTT,CASSMTGGLTEAFF
TRBV4-1,-,-,TRBJ2-6,TGCGCCAGCAGCCGAAAAGACAGGACCTCTGGGGCCAACGTCCTGACTTTC,CASSRKDRTSGANVLTF
TRBV7-8,TRBD2,-,TRBJ2-1,TGTGCCAGCATCTATAGCGGGCCGGGTAACAATGAGCAGTTCTTC,CASIYSGPGNNEQFF
TRBV5-4,-,-,TRBJ2-1,TGTGCCAGCAGCTTTTCAGGGATCCCTGAGCAGTTCTTC,CASSFSGIPEQFF
TRBV2,TRBD2,-,TRBJ2-5,TGTGCCAGCAGTGCCCTGACTAGCGGGGCGGAGACCCAGTACTTC,CASSALTSGAETQYF
TRBV7-6,TRBD1,-,TRBJ1-4,TGTGCCAGCAGCTCAAGACAGGGGACTAATGAAAAACTGTTTTTT,CASSSRQGTNEKLFF
TRBV4-1,-,-,TRBJ2-3,TGCGCCAGCAGCCAAGGAGGCTTCACAGATACGCAGTATTTT,CASSQGGFTDTQYF
TRBV5-6,-,-,TRBJ2-1,TGTGCCAGCAGCTTGGGAGGTTCAGATTATCGGGAGCAGTTCTTC,CASSLGGSDYREQFF